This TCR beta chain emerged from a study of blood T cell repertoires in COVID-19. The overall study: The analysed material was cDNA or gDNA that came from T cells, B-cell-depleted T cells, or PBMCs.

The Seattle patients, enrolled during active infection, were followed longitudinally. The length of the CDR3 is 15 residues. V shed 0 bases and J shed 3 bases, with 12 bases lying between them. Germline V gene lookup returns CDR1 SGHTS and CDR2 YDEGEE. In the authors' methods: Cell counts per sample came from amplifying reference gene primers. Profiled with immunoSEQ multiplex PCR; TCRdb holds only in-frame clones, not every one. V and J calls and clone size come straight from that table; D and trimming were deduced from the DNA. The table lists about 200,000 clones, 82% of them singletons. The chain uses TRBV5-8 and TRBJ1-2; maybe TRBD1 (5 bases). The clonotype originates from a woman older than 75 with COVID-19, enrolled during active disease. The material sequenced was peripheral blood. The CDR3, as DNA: TGTGCCAGCAGCTTGGGACAGCTAGGGGACTATGGCTACACCTTC. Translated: CASSLGQLGDYGYTF.